The 5 T cell receptor beta chains reported below all come from one sample, sequenced in a study of shared clonotypes between healthy human individuals. Generated by immunoSEQ multiplex PCR, the TCRdb table keeps only in-frame clones and is missing some. Among 2 million to 3 million clones, more than 85% were seen once, and the ten largest hold about 0.34%. Sequenced input: naive CD4+ T cells from PBMCs. Subset defined: CD45RA+ positively selected. These receptors were obtained from a man aged 18 to 29 in good health. Some clones in this sample may be carry-over from other donors' samples.

The chain is built from TRBV28 and TRBJ1-1, with 8 bases aligning to TRBD1. CDR1 and CDR2 from the germline V gene are MDHEN and SYDVKM. CDR3 length: 12 amino acids. Losses at the gene ends were 6 bases for V and 5 bases for J; bases not matched to a gene: 2. CDR3 protein: CASSRQGTEAFF. Here the CDR3 DNA reads TGTGCCAGCAGCCGACAGGGGACTGAAGCTTTCTTT.

V gene TRBV6-5 combines with J gene TRBJ2-3; tentative D call: TRBD2 (5 bases). CDR1 and CDR2 from the germline V gene are MNHEY and SVGAGI. Trimming pared 6 bases from V and 0 bases from J, leaving 13 bases between. The CDR3 runs 15 residues. The CDR3 region has the DNA TGTGCCAGCAGACCCGGGATGATGAGCACAGATACGCAGTATTTT. This codes for CASRPGMMSTDTQYF.

This clone was seen just once. V gene TRBV5-6 combines with J gene TRBJ2-7, with 9 nucleotides matching TRBD2. Germline V gene sequence: CDR1 SGHDT, CDR2 YYEEEE. The CDR3 length is 14 residues. The ends lost 4 bases at V and 6 bases at J; junction bases unmatched: 8. The CDR3 protein is CASSLRGRVIEQYF. The CDR3, as DNA: TGTGCCAGCAGCCTCCGCGGGAGGGTAATCGAGCAGTACTTC.

A single count supports this clone. J is TRBJ1-4 and V is TRBV27; unclear D gene. The germline CDR1 and CDR2 sequences are MNHEY and SMNVEV (reference sequence). Trimming stripped 5 bases from V and 0 bases from J, with 4 bases between. The CDR3 sequence is 13 residues long. The CDR3 DNA sequence: TGTGCCAGCAGTAAATCAACTAATGAAAAACTGTTTTTT. Translating it yields CASSKSTNEKLFF.

About this clone: The same CDR3 arises from other DNA sequences in this sample as well. The chain is built from TRBV18 and TRBJ2-5; the D gene is possibly TRBD2 (6 bases). V was trimmed by 6 bases and J by 2 bases, leaving 13 bases between them. This CDR3 has 14 residues. Germline V gene lookup returns CDR1 KGHSH and CDR2 LQKENI. The CDR3 region is CASSLLAVQETQYF. The CDR3 DNA follows: TGTGCCAGCTCCCTACTAGCAGTTCAAGAGACCCAGTACTTC.